This is a list of T cell receptor beta chains from one sample in a study of Tregs in tolerant kidney transplant recipients. Generated by immunoSEQ multiplex PCR, the TCRdb table keeps only in-frame clones and is missing some. The sample consists of around 50,000 clones, about 90% of them appearing once. The material sequenced was CD8+ T cells from blood (PBMCs), taken 24 months after the transplant. The receptors shown here come from a human patient who received a combined kidney and bone marrow transplant. Some T cells may originate from the graft donor. The CDR3 runs from the conserved cysteine through the conserved F or W. The D gene is left open where the match is weak. Rows give clone size only sometimes, using once, few, many, or a class for an expanded clone.

V	D	size	J	CDR3	DNA
TRBV11-3	.	.	TRBJ1-1	CASSSRDKGNTEAFF	TGTGCCAGCAGCTCAAGGGACAAGGGGAACACTGAAGCTTTCTTT
TRBV5-6	TRBD2	.	TRBJ2-7	CASSFLTSGGHEQYF	TGTGCCAGCAGTTTTCTGACTAGCGGGGGCCACGAGCAGTACTTC
TRBV10-3	TRBD1	.	TRBJ1-1	CAISESAGGSTEAFF	TGTGCCATCAGTGAGTCAGCAGGGGGGTCCACTGAAGCTTTCTTT
TRBV2	TRBD1	few	TRBJ1-2	CASSPGTGNRGYGYTF	TGTGCCAGCAGTCCCGGGACAGGGAATAGGGGCTATGGCTACACCTTC
TRBV7-6	.	.	TRBJ2-6	CASSLGAGGANVLTF	TGTGCCAGCAGCTTAGGGGCGGGTGGGGCCAACGTCCTGACTTTC
TRBV5-4	.	.	TRBJ2-7	CASSLEIVYEQYF	TGTGCCAGCAGCTTGGAGATAGTCTACGAGCAGTACTTC
TRBV19	.	.	TRBJ2-4	CASSIGYRAGMSKNIQYF	TGTGCCAGTAGTATAGGTTACAGAGCAGGAATGAGCAAAAACATTCAGTACTTC
TRBV7-9	.	.	TRBJ2-7	CASSLVQNYEQYF	TGTGCCAGCAGCTTAGTACAGAATTACGAGCAGTACTTC
TRBV27	.	.	TRBJ1-2	CASTSHIRRGGPIPWGYTF	TGTGCCAGCACCTCCCACATCCGACGGGGGGGGCCAATCCCATGGGGCTACACCTTC
TRBV7-3	.	once	TRBJ2-3	CASSRLGGATDTQYF	TGTGCCAGCAGCAGACTAGGGGGGGCGACTGATACGCAGTATTTT
TRBV19	TRBD2	.	TRBJ2-7	CASSISGGFYEQYF	TGTGCCAGTAGTATAAGCGGGGGGTTCTACGAGCAGTACTTC
TRBV29-1	.	.	TRBJ2-1	CSAPIGGSYNEQFF	TGCAGCGCCCCGATCGGGGGATCCTACAATGAGCAGTTCTTC
TRBV5-4	TRBD2	few	TRBJ2-1	CASSWGRGGNEQFF	TGTGCCAGCAGCTGGGGCCGGGGGGGGAATGAGCAGTTCTTC
TRBV6-5	.	once	TRBJ1-5	CASSPRQSHQPQHF	TGTGCCAGCAGTCCCAGACAGTCTCACCAGCCCCAGCATTTT
TRBV7-9	.	once	TRBJ1-4	CASSPLSEKLFF	TGTGCCAGCAGCCCCCTTAGTGAAAAACTGTTTTTT
TRBV19	.	.	TRBJ2-7	CASSMSTGEISYEQYF	TGTGCCAGTAGTATGTCAACAGGTGAGATCTCCTACGAGCAGTACTTC
TRBV27	TRBD1	.	TRBJ2-1	CASSLKRDRGRVEQFF	TGTGCCAGCAGTTTAAAGAGGGACAGGGGGCGCGTTGAGCAGTTCTTC
TRBV7-3	.	.	TRBJ2-7	CASSLIGGPGGSYEQYF	TGTGCCAGCAGCTTAATAGGGGGACCGGGGGGTTCCTACGAGCAGTACTTC